The rows below give T cell receptor beta chains drawn from one sample of a study of OX40 agonist ivuxolimab in advanced cancers. Sequencing used immunoSEQ multiplex PCR; TCRdb keeps in-frame clones, though not all of them. Of roughly 20,000 clones in the sample, more than 70% are singletons; the top ten hold about 17%. Sequences were derived from CD4+ or CD8+ T cells sorted from blood, sampled in a trial of the OX40 agonist ivuxolimab. The receptors originated from an adult with an advanced solid tumor such as melanoma, head and neck, liver or kidney cancer. Both conserved end residues are part of each CDR3. The D gene is left open where the match is weak. Some rows mark clone size as missing; the rest say once, few, many or name a class of expanded clone.

j_call | v_call | d_call | clone_size | cdr3_nt | cdr3_aa
TRBJ2-7 | TRBV7-6 | - | - | TGTGCCAGCAGCTCCTGGGTCGGTTACGAGCAGTACTTC | CASSSWVGYEQYF
TRBJ1-4 | TRBV6-5 | - | - | TGTGCCAGCAGTTACGTCGCGAGAGGTGAAAAACTGTTTTTT | CASSYVARGEKLFF
TRBJ1-2 | TRBV10-3 | - | - | TGTGCCATCAGCCAGCCGGGGAAAATCGACTATGGCTACACCTTC | CAISQPGKIDYGYTF
TRBJ2-7 | TRBV2 | TRBD1 | once | TGTGCCAGCAGGGACAGGGGGTCCTACGAGCAGTACTTC | CASRDRGSYEQYF
TRBJ1-2 | TRBV13 | TRBD1 | - | TGTGCCAGCAAGGGACAGGGGGGCTACACCTTC | CASKGQGGYTF
TRBJ2-3 | TRBV29-1 | - | - | TGCAGCGTTGTTTACTTTACGGGGATAAGCACAGATACGCAGTATTTT | CSVVYFTGISTDTQYF
TRBJ1-1 | TRBV5-6 | TRBD1 | - | TGTGCCAGCCGCGACACAGGGGCGCGGGGGGCTGAAGCTTTCTTT | CASRDTGARGAEAFF
TRBJ1-2 | TRBV27 | - | once | TGTGCCAGCAGTTGGACCACAACCCCTAACTATGGCTACACCTTC | CASSWTTTPNYGYTF
TRBJ2-5 | TRBV11-2 | - | - | TGTGCCAGCAGCCCCGAACCGACTAGAGAAGAGACCCAGTACTTC | CASSPEPTREETQYF
TRBJ1-6 | TRBV16 | TRBD1 | - | TGTGCCAGCAGCCTACAGGGGGCCGGTTCACCCCTCCACTTT | CASSLQGAGSPLHF
TRBJ2-7 | TRBV19 | - | - | TGTGCCAGTAGTATAACCCCCGGGTTTGGCGAGCAGTACTTC | CASSITPGFGEQYF
TRBJ2-2 | TRBV4-2 | - | once | TGTGCCAGCAGCCATGGGATCGGGAAGCTGTTTTTT | CASSHGIGKLFF
TRBJ2-1 | TRBV7-6 | TRBD2 | - | TGTGCCAGCATCCCTACTAGCGGGGGGGTAAATGAGCAGTTCTTC | CASIPTSGGVNEQFF
TRBJ2-3 | TRBV19 | - | - | TGTGCCAGTAGTTCCCTTAGCACAGATACGCAGTATTTT | CASSSLSTDTQYF
TRBJ2-7 | TRBV7-9 | - | - | TGTGCCAGCAGCTTAGGGACTGGGGGTAGCGAGCAGTACTTC | CASSLGTGGSEQYF
TRBJ1-1 | TRBV2 | - | - | TGTGCCAGCAGTGAAGCGCGATGGAACACTGAAGCTTTCTTT | CASSEARWNTEAFF
TRBJ1-5 | TRBV6-5 | - | - | TGTGCCAGCAGCTTGCAGGCCCAACAGCCCCAGCATTTT | CASSLQAQQPQHF
TRBJ2-3 | TRBV5-5 | - | - | TGTGCCAGCAGCTTGATAGGATCAGATACGCAGTATTTT | CASSLIGSDTQYF
TRBJ2-1 | TRBV30 | - | - | TGTGCCTGGGACCGCCCGGGCCAAGAGCAGTTCTTC | CAWDRPGQEQFF
TRBJ2-5 | TRBV27 | - | once | TGTGCCAGCAGTTTATCGATAGGGGTTGGAGAGACCCAGTACTTC | CASSLSIGVGETQYF
TRBJ1-5 | TRBV30 | - | - | TGTGCCTGGAGTTTAAACAATAATCAGCCCCAGCATTTT | CAWSLNNNQPQHF
TRBJ2-1 | TRBV19 | TRBD2 | - | TGTGCCAGTAGTGGGGCTCCGGGACTAGGGCAGTTCTTC | CASSGAPGLGQFF
TRBJ1-2 | TRBV14 | - | - | TGTGCCAGCAGCCTCTCCAGGGACAAGGGCTATGGCTACACCTTC | CASSLSRDKGYGYTF
TRBJ2-2 | TRBV7-6 | - | - | TGTGCCAGCAGCTTAACAAGAACCGGGGAGCTGTTTTTT | CASSLTRTGELFF
TRBJ2-1 | TRBV9 | TRBD2 | once | TGTGCCAGCAGCGACGGGACTAGGGCGGGGAGATACAATGAGCAGTTCTTC | CASSDGTRAGRYNEQFF
TRBJ2-7 | TRBV5-1 | TRBD2 | - | TGCGCCAGCAGCTCACCGTCTAGCGGCTCCTACGAGCAGTACTTC | CASSSPSSGSYEQYF
TRBJ2-7 | TRBV2 | - | - | TGTGCCAGCAGTGAATTGAGGTCCTACGAGCAGTACTTC | CASSELRSYEQYF
TRBJ1-2 | TRBV7-6 | - | - | TGTGCCAGCAGCTTAGAGCAGGGCGCCTATGGCTACACCTTC | CASSLEQGAYGYTF
TRBJ2-7 | TRBV7-8 | TRBD1 | - | TGTGCCAGCAGTCAAATAGGGCCAGACAGGGGGCCGCTCGAGCAGTACTTC | CASSQIGPDRGPLEQYF
TRBJ1-6 | TRBV19 | - | - | TGTGCCAGTAGTATAGCTGGGGTGGGTAATTCACCCCTCCACTTT | CASSIAGVGNSPLHF
TRBJ2-7 | TRBV4-1 | TRBD1 | - | TGCGCCAGCAGCCCGGGGACAGGGGGCTACGAGCAGTACTTC | CASSPGTGGYEQYF
TRBJ2-2 | TRBV10-3 | TRBD1 | - | TGTGCCATCAGTGATGGTGACAGGGATATCACCGGGGAGCTGTTTTTT | CAISDGDRDITGELFF
TRBJ2-7 | TRBV6-6 | - | - | TGTGCCAGCAGTCTCCGGGACACCTCCTACGAGCAGTACTTC | CASSLRDTSYEQYF
TRBJ2-7 | TRBV7-9 | - | - | TGTGCCAGCAGCTCGGTGCGCTACGAGCAGTACTTC | CASSSVRYEQYF
TRBJ2-2 | TRBV6-5 | - | once | TGTGCCAGCAGTACGGGTCCGAACACCGGGGAGCTGTTTTTT | CASSTGPNTGELFF
TRBJ2-5 | TRBV19 | TRBD1 | - | TGTGCCAGTAGTATAGATCCCGGACAGGGGGCGTACGAGACCCAGTACTTC | CASSIDPGQGAYETQYF
TRBJ1-4 | TRBV7-9 | - | - | TGTGCCAGCAGCTTAGGGGGATGGGGAACGGCTAATGAAAAACTGTTTTTT | CASSLGGWGTANEKLFF
TRBJ2-2 | TRBV5-6 | - | few | TGTGCCAGCGGGACCGGGGAGCTGTTTTTT | CASGTGELFF
TRBJ1-4 | TRBV19 | TRBD1 | - | TGTGCCAGTAGTCAAACCCCGTGGACAGGGGGCGTTGAAAAACTGTTTTTT | CASSQTPWTGGVEKLFF
TRBJ2-7 | TRBV7-2 | TRBD1 | - | TGTGCCAGCAGCTTGACAGGGGGCCCGTACTTC | CASSLTGGPYF
TRBJ1-1 | TRBV21-1 | - | - | TGTGCCAGCAGCGAGTCAGACAGGAATAGAGGTAACACTGAAGCTTTCTTT | CASSESDRNRGNTEAFF
TRBJ1-1 | TRBV9 | - | - | TGTGCCAGCAGCGTAGAAGTGGAGGAACCTGAAGCTTTCTTT | CASSVEVEEPEAFF
TRBJ2-1 | TRBV5-8 | TRBD1 | - | TGTGCCAGCAGCTTGGGCTGGACAGGATACAATGAGCAGTTCTTC | CASSLGWTGYNEQFF
TRBJ2-7 | TRBV11-2 | - | - | TGTGCCAGCAGCTTAGTCCCCCAGGAGACCTACGAGCAGTACTTC | CASSLVPQETYEQYF
TRBJ2-3 | TRBV6-4 | - | - | TGTGCCAGCAGTGGGGATGGCACAGATACGCAGTATTTT | CASSGDGTDTQYF
TRBJ2-6 | TRBV6-1 | - | once | TGTGCCAGCAGTGAAGGGACTGATGGGGCCAACGTCCTGACTTTC | CASSEGTDGANVLTF
TRBJ2-1 | TRBV29-1 | - | - | TGCAGCGTTGAGAGGCGGGGAGACAATGAGCAGTTCTTC | CSVERRGDNEQFF
TRBJ1-2 | TRBV27 | TRBD1 | - | TGTGCCAGCAGGGGGTGGGGACAGGGGACGGGGAACTATGGCTACACCTTC | CASRGWGQGTGNYGYTF
TRBJ1-5 | TRBV9 | - | - | TGTGCCAGCAGCGTAGAGGTCGGCCGGCAGGATAGCAATCAGCCCCAGCATTTT | CASSVEVGRQDSNQPQHF
TRBJ2-2 | TRBV7-9 | - | - | TGTGCCAGCAGCCCGACCCCCCCGGAGAGCACCGGGGAGCTGTTTTTT | CASSPTPPESTGELFF
TRBJ2-1 | TRBV4-1 | TRBD2 | - | TGCGCCAGCAGCCAAAACAATCCGGGACTAGCGCCCAATGAGCAGTTCTTC | CASSQNNPGLAPNEQFF